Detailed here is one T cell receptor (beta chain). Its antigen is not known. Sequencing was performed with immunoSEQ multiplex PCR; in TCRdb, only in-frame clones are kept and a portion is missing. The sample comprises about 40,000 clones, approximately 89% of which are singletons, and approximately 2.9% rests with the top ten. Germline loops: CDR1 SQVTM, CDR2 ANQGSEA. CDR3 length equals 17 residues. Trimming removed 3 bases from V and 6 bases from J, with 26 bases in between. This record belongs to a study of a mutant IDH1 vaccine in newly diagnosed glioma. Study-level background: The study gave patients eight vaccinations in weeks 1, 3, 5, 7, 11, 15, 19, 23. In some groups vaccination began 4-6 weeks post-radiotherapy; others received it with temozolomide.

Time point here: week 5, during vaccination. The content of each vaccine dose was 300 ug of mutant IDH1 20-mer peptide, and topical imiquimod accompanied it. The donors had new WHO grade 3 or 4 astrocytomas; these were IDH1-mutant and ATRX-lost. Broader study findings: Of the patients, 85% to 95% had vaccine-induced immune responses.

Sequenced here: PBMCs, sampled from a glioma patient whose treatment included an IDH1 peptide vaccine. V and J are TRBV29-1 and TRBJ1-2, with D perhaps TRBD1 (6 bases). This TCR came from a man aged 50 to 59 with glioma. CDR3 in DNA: TGCAGCGTTGATAATGGGGGCCGCGGGGCGGCTCACAATGGCTACACCTTC. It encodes CSVDNGGRGAAHNGYTF.